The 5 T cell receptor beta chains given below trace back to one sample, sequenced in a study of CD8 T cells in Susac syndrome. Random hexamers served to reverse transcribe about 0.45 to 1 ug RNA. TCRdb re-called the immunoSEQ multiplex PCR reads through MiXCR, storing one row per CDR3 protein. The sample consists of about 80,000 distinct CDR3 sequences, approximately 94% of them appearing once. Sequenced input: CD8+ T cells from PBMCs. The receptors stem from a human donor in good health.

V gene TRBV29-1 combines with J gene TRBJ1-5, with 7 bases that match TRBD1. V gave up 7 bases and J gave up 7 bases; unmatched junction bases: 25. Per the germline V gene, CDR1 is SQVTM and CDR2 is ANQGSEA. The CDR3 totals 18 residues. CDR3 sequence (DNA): TGCAGCGGGTGCGAGGGCCAATTCGAGCCGGGACAGCAGCAGCCCCAGCATTTT. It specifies CSGCEGQFEPGQQQPQHF.

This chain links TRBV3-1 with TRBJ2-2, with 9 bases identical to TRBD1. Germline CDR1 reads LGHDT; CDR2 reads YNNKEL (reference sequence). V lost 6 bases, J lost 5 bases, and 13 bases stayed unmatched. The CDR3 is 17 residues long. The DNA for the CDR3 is TGTGCCAGCAGTCCTCGAGGGGACAGGGTCGGGACCGGGGAGCTGTTTTTT. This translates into CASSPRGDRVGTGELFF.

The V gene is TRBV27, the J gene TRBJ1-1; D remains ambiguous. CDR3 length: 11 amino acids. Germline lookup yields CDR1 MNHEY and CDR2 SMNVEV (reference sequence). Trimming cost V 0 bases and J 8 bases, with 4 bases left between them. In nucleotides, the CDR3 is TGTGCCAGCAGTTTATCGGGGGAAGCTTTCTTT. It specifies CASSLSGEAFF.

This chain's CDR3 is CASGPNQPQHF. The CDR3, as DNA: TGTGCCAGCGGGCCTAATCAGCCCCAGCATTTT. The chain links TRBV6-5 to TRBJ1-5; D not resolved. Germline assignment: CDR1 MNHEY and CDR2 SVGAGI. V lost 8 bases and J 4 bases, leaving 6 bases between the germline ends. This CDR3 contains 11 residues.

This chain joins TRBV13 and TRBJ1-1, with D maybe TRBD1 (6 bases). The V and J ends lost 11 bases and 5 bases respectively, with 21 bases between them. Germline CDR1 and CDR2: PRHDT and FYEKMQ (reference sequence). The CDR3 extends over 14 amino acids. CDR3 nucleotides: TGTGCCGCGGCGACACGGGGGGCGCGAACTGAAGCTTTCTTT. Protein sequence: CAAATRGARTEAFF.